This T cell receptor beta chain was captured by sequencing in a study of T cells in Graves' hyperthyroidism and ophthalmopathy. Amplification of TCR beta CDR3 regions used RNA as the template. TCR CDR3 underwent first-round RT-PCR with the HTBI primer set. In TCRdb, the multiplex PCR reads were re-called with MiXCR into one record per CDR3 protein. This table holds approximately 400,000 distinct CDR3 sequences, under 20% found once. Uncontrolled infection, other autoimmune disease, pregnancy or lactation led to exclusion. Thyroid ultrasound, orbital computed tomography, clinical symptoms, and serum thyroxine and TRAb underpinned diagnoses. About 9.4 ml fresh peripheral blood yielded the PBMCs. CDR1 and CDR2 from the germline V gene are MNHEY and SVGEGT. This CDR3 spans 15 amino acids. V shed 2 bases and J shed 3 bases, with 14 bases lying between them.

The genes are TRBV6-2 or TRBV6-3 and TRBJ2-7; D possibly corresponds to TRBD1 (6 bases). The TCR sequence derives from a young woman with Graves' hyperthyroidism. Sequencing was done on a sample of blood. The CDR3 protein is CASSYEQGDDYEQYF. DNA of the CDR3: TGTGCCAGCAGTTACGAACAGGGTGACGACTACGAGCAGTACTTC.